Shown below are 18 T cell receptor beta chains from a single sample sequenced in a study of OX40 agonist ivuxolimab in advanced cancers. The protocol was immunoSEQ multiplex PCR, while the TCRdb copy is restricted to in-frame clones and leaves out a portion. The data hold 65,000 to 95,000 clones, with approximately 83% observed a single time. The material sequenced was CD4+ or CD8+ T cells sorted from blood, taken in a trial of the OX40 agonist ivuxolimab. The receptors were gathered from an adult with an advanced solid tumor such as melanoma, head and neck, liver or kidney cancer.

CDR3 DNA: TGTGCCAGCAGTTTATACAGGGGTGACTACGAGCAGTACTTC. Its translation is CASSLYRGDYEQYF. This chain connects TRBV27 to TRBJ2-7; TRBD1 matches 7 bases. CDR1 is MNHEY and CDR2 is SMNVEV in the germline V gene (reference sequence). The CDR3 consists of 14 residues. V lost 1 base, J lost 3 bases, and 3 bases stayed unmatched.

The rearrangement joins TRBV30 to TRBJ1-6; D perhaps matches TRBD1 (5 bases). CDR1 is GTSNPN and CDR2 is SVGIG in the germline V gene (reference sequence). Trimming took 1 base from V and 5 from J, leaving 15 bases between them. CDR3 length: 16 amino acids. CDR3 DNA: TGTGCCTGGAGTGGACCTTCGGCAGGGCATAATTCACCCCTCCACTTT. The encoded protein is CAWSGPSAGHNSPLHF. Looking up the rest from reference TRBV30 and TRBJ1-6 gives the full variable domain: SQTIHQWPATLVQPVGSPLSLECTVEGTSNPNLYWYRQAAGRGLQLLFYSVGIGQISSEVPQNLSASRPQDRQFILSSKKLLLSDSGFYLCAWSGPSAGHNSPLHFGNGTRLTVT.

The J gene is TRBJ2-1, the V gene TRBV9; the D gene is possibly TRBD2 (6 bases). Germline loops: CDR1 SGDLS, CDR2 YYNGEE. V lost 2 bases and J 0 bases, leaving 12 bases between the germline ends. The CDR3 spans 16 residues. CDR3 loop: CASSVGGISSYNEQFF. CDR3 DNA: TGTGCCAGCAGCGTTGGCGGGATAAGCTCCTACAATGAGCAGTTCTTC.

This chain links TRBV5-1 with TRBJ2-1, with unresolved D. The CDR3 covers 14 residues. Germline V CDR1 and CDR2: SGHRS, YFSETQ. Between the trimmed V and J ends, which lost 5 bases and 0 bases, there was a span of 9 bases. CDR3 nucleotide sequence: TGCGCCAGCAGTCGATCTAACTCCTACAATGAGCAGTTCTTC. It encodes CASSRSNSYNEQFF.

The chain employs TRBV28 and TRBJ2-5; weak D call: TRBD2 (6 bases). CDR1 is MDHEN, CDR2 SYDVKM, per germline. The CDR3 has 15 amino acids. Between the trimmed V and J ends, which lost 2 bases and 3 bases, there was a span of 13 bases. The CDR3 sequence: CASSLGGNSEETQYF. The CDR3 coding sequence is TGTGCCAGCAGTTTAGGCGGGAATTCCGAAGAGACCCAGTACTTC.

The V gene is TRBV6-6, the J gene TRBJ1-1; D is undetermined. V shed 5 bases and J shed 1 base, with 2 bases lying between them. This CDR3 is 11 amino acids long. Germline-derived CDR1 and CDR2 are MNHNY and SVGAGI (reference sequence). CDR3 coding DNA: TGTGCCAGCAGTCGGAACACTGAAGCTTTCTTT. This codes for CASSRNTEAFF.

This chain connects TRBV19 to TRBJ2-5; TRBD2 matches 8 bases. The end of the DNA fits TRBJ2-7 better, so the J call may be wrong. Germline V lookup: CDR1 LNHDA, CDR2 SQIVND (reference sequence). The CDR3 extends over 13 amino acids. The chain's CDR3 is CASSPAGGREQYF. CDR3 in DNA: TGTGCCAGTAGTCCCGCGGGGGGCCGCGAGCAGTACTTC.

The CDR3 is CAIPGLASTGELFF. The DNA of the CDR3 is TGTGCCATACCGGGACTAGCATCCACCGGGGAGCTGTTTTTT. V and J are TRBV10-3 and TRBJ2-2, with 9 bases identical to TRBD2. The CDR3 is 14 amino acids. V shed 9 bases, J shed 4 bases, and the junction held 6 bases outside the gene matches. In germline, CDR1 is ENHRY, CDR2 SYGVKD.

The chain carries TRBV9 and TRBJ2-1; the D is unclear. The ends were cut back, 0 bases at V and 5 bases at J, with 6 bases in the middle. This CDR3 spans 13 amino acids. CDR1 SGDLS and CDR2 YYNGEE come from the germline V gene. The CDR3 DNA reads TGTGCCAGCAGCGTAGGGGTCCACAATGAGCAGTTCTTC. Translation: CASSVGVHNEQFF.

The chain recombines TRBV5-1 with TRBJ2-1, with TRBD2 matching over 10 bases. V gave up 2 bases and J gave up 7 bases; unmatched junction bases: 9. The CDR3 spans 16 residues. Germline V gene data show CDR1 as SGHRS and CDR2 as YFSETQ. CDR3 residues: CASSFVLAGVRNEQFF. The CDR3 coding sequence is TGCGCCAGCAGCTTCGTCCTAGCGGGAGTCCGAAATGAGCAGTTCTTC.

Written as DNA, the CDR3 is TGTGCCAGCAGCTTAACGGGACAGAACTATGGCTACACCTTC. It is translated as CASSLTGQNYGYTF. The V call is TRBV7-3, the J call TRBJ1-2; 7 bases are shared with TRBD1. The CDR3 is 14 amino acids. Losses at the gene ends were 0 bases for V and 2 bases for J; bases not matched to a gene: 0. Looked up from germline, CDR1 is SGHTA and CDR2 is FQGTGA.

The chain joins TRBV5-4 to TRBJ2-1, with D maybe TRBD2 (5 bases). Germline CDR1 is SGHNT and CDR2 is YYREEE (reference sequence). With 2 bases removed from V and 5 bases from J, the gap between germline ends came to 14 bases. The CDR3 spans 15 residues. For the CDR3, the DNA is TGTGCCAGCAGCTTCTCCACTGTGCGGGACAATGAGCAGTTCTTC. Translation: CASSFSTVRDNEQFF.

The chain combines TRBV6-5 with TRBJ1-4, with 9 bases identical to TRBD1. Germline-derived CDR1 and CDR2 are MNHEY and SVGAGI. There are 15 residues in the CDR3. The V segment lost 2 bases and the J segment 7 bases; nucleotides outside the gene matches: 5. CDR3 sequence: CASSYGGTGIEKLFF. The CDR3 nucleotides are TGTGCCAGCAGTTACGGGGGGACAGGGATTGAAAAACTGTTTTTT.

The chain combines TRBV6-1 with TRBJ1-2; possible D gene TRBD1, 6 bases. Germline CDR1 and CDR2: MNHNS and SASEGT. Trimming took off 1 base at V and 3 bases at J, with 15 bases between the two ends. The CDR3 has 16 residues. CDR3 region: CASSEGRGALHYGYTF. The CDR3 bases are TGTGCCAGCAGTGAAGGGAGGGGGGCCCTGCACTATGGCTACACCTTC.

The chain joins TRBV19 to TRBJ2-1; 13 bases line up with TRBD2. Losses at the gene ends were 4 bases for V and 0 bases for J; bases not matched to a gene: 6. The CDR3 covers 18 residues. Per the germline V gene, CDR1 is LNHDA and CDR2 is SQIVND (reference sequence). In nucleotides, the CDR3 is TGTGCCAGTAGTAAGGGGACTAGCGGGGACAGCTCCTACAATGAGCAGTTCTTC. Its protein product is CASSKGTSGDSSYNEQFF.

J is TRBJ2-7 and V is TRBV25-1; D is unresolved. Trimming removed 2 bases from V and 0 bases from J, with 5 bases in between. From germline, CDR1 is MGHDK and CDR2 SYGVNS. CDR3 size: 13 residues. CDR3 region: CASSEKLSYEQYF. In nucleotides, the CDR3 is TGTGCCAGCAGTGAAAAGCTCTCCTACGAGCAGTACTTC.

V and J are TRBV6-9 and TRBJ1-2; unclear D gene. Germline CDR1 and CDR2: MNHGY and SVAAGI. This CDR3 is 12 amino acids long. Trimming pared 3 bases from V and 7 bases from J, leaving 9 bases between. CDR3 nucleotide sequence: TGTGCCAGCAGTTACTTGATAGGTGGCTACACCTTC. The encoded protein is CASSYLIGGYTF.

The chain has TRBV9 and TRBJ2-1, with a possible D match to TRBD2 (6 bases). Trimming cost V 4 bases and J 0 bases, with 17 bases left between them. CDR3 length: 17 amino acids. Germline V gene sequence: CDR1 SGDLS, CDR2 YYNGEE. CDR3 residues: CASSRRPSASSYNEQFF. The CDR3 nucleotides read TGTGCCAGCAGCCGTAGGCCTAGCGCCAGCTCCTACAATGAGCAGTTCTTC.